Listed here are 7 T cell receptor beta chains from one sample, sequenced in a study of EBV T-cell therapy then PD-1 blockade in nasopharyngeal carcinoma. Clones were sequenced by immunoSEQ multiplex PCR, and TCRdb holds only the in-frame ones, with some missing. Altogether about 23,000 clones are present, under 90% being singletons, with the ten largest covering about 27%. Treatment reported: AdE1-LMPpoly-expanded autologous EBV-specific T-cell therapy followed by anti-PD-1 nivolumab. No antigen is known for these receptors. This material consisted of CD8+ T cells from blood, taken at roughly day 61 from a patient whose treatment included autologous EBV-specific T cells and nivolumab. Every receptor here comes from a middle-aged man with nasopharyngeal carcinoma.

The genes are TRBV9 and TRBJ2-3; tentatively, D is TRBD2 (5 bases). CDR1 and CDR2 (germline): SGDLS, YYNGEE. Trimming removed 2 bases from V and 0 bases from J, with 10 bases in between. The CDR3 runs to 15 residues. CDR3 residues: CASSVRTSSTDTQYF. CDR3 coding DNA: TGTGCCAGCAGCGTCCGGACTTCGAGCACAGATACGCAGTATTTT.

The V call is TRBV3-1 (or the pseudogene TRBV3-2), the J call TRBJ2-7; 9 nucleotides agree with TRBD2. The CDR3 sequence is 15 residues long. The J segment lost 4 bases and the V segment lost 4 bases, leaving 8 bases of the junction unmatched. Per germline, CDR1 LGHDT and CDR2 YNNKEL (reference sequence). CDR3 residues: CASSPSAGGTYEQYF. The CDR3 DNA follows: TGTGCCAGCAGCCCATCTGCGGGGGGGACGTACGAGCAGTACTTC.

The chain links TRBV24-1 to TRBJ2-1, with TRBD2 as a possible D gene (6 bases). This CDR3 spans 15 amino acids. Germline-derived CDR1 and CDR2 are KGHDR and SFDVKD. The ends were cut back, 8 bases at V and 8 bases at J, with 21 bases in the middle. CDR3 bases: TGTGCCACCACATGTCCGGGGGAGGTTTGCTATGAGCAGTTCTTC. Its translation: CATTCPGEVCYEQFF.

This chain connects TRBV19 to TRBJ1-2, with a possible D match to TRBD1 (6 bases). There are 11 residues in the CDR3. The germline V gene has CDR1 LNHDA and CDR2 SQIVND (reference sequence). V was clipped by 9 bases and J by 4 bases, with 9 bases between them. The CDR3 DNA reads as TGTGCCAGCGGACAGCCCTATGGCTACACCTTC. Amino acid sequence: CASGQPYGYTF.

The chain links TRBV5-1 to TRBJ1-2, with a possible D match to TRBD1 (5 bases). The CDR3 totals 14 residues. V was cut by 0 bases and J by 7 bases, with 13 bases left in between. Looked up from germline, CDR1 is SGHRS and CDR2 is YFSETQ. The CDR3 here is CASSLEVGGRGYTF. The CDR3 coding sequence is TGCGCCAGCAGCTTGGAGGTGGGGGGACGTGGCTACACCTTC.

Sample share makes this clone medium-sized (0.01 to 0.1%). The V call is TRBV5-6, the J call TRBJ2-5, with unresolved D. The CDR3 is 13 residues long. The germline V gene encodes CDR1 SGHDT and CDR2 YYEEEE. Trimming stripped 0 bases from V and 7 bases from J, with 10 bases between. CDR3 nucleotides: TGTGCCAGCAGCTTGGATAGGGCAGGGACCCAGTACTTC. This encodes CASSLDRAGTQYF.

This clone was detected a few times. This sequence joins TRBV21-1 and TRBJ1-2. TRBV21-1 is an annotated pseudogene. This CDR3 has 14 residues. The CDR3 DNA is TGTGCCAGCAGCAAAGCGGGAGGACTCTATGGCTACACCTTC. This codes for CASSKAGGLYGYTF.